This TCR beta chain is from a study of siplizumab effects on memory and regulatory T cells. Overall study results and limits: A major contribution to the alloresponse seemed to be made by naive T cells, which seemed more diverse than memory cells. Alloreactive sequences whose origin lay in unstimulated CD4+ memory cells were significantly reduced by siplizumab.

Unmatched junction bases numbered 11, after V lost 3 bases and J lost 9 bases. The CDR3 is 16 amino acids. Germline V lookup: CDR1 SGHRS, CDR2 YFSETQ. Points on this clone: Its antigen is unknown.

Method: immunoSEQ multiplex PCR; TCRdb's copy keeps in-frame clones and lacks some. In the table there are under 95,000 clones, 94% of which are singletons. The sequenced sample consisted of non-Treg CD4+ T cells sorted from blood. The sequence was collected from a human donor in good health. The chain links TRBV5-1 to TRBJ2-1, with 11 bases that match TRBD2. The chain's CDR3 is CASSWGVAGGPVEQFF. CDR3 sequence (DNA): TGCGCCAGCAGCTGGGGGGTAGCGGGAGGGCCGGTTGAGCAGTTCTTC.